Listed below are T cell receptor beta chains from one sample, sequenced in a study of blood T cell repertoires in COVID-19. Data came from immunoSEQ multiplex PCR; TCRdb stores just in-frame clones and leaves some out. The sample contains 200,000 to 250,000 clones, 90% of which appear only once. Sequences were obtained from PBMCs or T cells enriched from blood (not recorded which). These receptors originate from a man between 25 and 39 years old who had been exposed to COVID-19. The CDR3 runs from the conserved cysteine through the conserved F or W. The D gene is left open where the match is weak. Not all rows give a size; the values are once, few, many and, for expanded clones, a class.

J: TRBJ1-3; size: NA; V: TRBV18; D: NA; CDR3: CASSPNRDSGNTIYF; DNA: TGTGCCAGCTCACCAAACAGAGACTCTGGAAACACCATATATTTT
J: TRBJ1-6; size: few; V: TRBV27; D: TRBD1; CDR3: CASSWDRGDSPLHF; DNA: TGTGCCAGCAGTTGGGACAGGGGGGATTCACCCCTCCACTTT
J: TRBJ2-7; size: NA; V: TRBV7-9; D: TRBD1; CDR3: CASSHRGPYEQYF; DNA: TGTGCCAGCAGCCACAGGGGACCCTACGAGCAGTACTTC
J: TRBJ2-5; size: NA; V: TRBV27; D: NA; CDR3: CASSSVGGGEETQYF; DNA: TGTGCCAGCAGTTCGGTTGGTGGCGGGGAGGAGACCCAGTACTTC
J: TRBJ1-2; size: once; V: TRBV4-1; D: TRBD1; CDR3: CASSQWSRDRASYGYTF; DNA: TGCGCCAGCAGCCAATGGTCTCGAGACAGGGCGAGCTATGGCTACACCTTC
J: TRBJ1-1; size: NA; V: TRBV10-3; D: NA; CDR3: CAISERGSDTEAFF; DNA: TGTGCCATCAGTGAGAGGGGATCTGACACTGAAGCTTTCTTT
J: TRBJ1-3; size: NA; V: TRBV18; D: NA; CDR3: CASSPIPPATSSSGNTIYF; DNA: TGTGCCAGCTCACCTATCCCCCCCGCGACATCATCCTCTGGAAACACCATATATTTT
J: TRBJ2-6; size: NA; V: TRBV19; D: TRBD2; CDR3: CASNINAGGGANVLTF; DNA: TGTGCCAGTAACATCAACGCGGGGGGAGGGGCCAACGTCCTGACTTTC
J: TRBJ1-4; size: NA; V: TRBV21-1; D: NA; CDR3: CASSSGQATNEKLFF; DNA: TGTGCCAGCAGCAGCGGACAAGCAACTAATGAAAAACTGTTTTTT
J: TRBJ1-6; size: NA; V: TRBV23-1; D: NA; CDR3: CASSQGAENNSPLHF; DNA: TGCGCCAGCAGTCAAGGGGCAGAGAATAATTCACCCCTCCACTTT
J: TRBJ2-7; size: NA; V: TRBV7-3; D: NA; CDR3: CASSPQGFNEQYF; DNA: TGTGCCAGCAGCCCCCAGGGGTTCAACGAGCAGTACTTC
J: TRBJ1-1; size: NA; V: TRBV6-5; D: NA; CDR3: CASSYVGHLNTEAFF; DNA: TGTGCCAGCAGTTACGTTGGACACTTGAACACTGAAGCTTTCTTT
J: TRBJ2-2; size: NA; V: TRBV6-2/TRBV6-3; D: NA; CDR3: CASSYRGGTGELFF; DNA: TGTGCCAGCAGTTACAGGGGCGGAACCGGGGAGCTGTTTTTT
J: TRBJ1-2; size: once; V: TRBV6-1; D: NA; CDR3: CASSEWGRGYTF; DNA: TGTGCCAGCAGTGAATGGGGGCGAGGCTACACCTTC
J: TRBJ2-3; size: NA; V: TRBV5-4; D: TRBD2; CDR3: CASHRSSGNTDTQYF; DNA: TGTGCCAGCCACAGGAGTAGCGGGAACACAGATACGCAGTATTTT
J: TRBJ1-4; size: NA; V: TRBV15; D: NA; CDR3: CATSRDKGSNEKLFF; DNA: TGTGCCACCAGCAGAGATAAAGGGAGTAATGAAAAACTGTTTTTT
J: TRBJ2-7; size: NA; V: TRBV27; D: TRBD1; CDR3: CASSLGTGSYEQYF; DNA: TGTGCCAGCAGTTTAGGGACAGGATCCTACGAGCAGTACTTC
J: TRBJ2-1; size: NA; V: TRBV7-8; D: TRBD1; CDR3: CASTRRDRASNEQFF; DNA: TGTGCCAGCACCCGTCGGGACAGGGCGTCAAATGAGCAGTTCTTC
J: TRBJ2-5; size: NA; V: TRBV19; D: NA; CDR3: CASSLAVQETQYF; DNA: TGTGCCAGTAGTCTGGCAGTACAAGAGACCCAGTACTTC
J: TRBJ2-2; size: NA; V: TRBV2; D: TRBD2; CDR3: CASSLSGGAVTGELFF; DNA: TGTGCCAGCAGTCTCAGCGGGGGGGCGGTCACCGGGGAGCTGTTTTTT
J: TRBJ1-2; size: NA; V: TRBV30; D: TRBD1; CDR3: CAWSTRRTGVAGYTF; DNA: TGTGCCTGGAGTACACGTCGGACAGGGGTGGCGGGCTACACCTTC
J: TRBJ2-1; size: NA; V: TRBV24-1; D: NA; CDR3: CATSLREHNEQFF; DNA: TGTGCCACCTCCCTAAGAGAGCACAATGAGCAGTTCTTC
J: TRBJ1-2; size: NA; V: TRBV4-2; D: TRBD1; CDR3: CASSQVGQGEHGYTF; DNA: TGTGCCAGCAGCCAAGTTGGACAGGGGGAACATGGCTACACCTTC
J: TRBJ2-7; size: NA; V: TRBV11-3; D: NA; CDR3: CASSLGAGAPYEQYF; DNA: TGTGCCAGCAGCTTAGGGGCAGGGGCCCCCTACGAGCAGTACTTC
J: TRBJ2-7; size: NA; V: TRBV6-1; D: TRBD1; CDR3: CASSEETGGPYEQYF; DNA: TGTGCCAGCAGTGAAGAGACAGGGGGCCCCTACGAGCAGTACTTC
J: TRBJ2-6; size: NA; V: TRBV10-3; D: NA; CDR3: CAIRSNGANVLTF; DNA: TGTGCCATCAGGTCCAATGGGGCCAACGTCCTGACTTTC
J: TRBJ1-2; size: once; V: TRBV30; D: TRBD1; CDR3: CAWSQGQGDGGYTF; DNA: TGTGCCTGGAGTCAGGGACAGGGAGATGGTGGCTACACCTTC
J: TRBJ1-5; size: NA; V: TRBV19; D: NA; CDR3: CASTGVGPRNQPQHF; DNA: TGTGCCAGTACGGGGGTAGGGCCACGCAATCAGCCCCAGCATTTT
J: TRBJ1-3; size: NA; V: TRBV3-1/TRBV3-2; D: NA; CDR3: CASSPLRGRSYTIYF; DNA: TGTGCCAGCAGCCCCCTGAGGGGGAGAAGTTACACCATATATTTT
J: TRBJ1-2; size: NA; V: TRBV19; D: TRBD1; CDR3: CATRRDRGPYGYTF; DNA: TGTGCCACCCGAAGAGACAGGGGACCCTATGGCTACACCTTC
J: TRBJ2-7; size: NA; V: TRBV7-9; D: TRBD2; CDR3: CASSPRLAGEPYEQYF; DNA: TGTGCCAGCAGCCCCCGACTAGCGGGGGAGCCCTACGAGCAGTACTTC
J: TRBJ2-1; size: NA; V: TRBV4-1; D: TRBD2; CDR3: CASSQVNRGGREQFF; DNA: TGCGCCAGCAGCCAAGTAAACCGGGGGGGCCGGGAGCAGTTCTTC
J: TRBJ2-5; size: few; V: TRBV20-1; D: NA; CDR3: CSASSRLEETQYF; DNA: TGCAGTGCAAGTTCCAGGTTAGAAGAGACCCAGTACTTC
J: TRBJ1-4; size: NA; V: TRBV27; D: TRBD1; CDR3: CASSSRTGWAGEKLFF; DNA: TGTGCCAGCAGTTCTCGGACAGGTTGGGCGGGTGAAAAACTGTTTTTT
J: TRBJ1-3; size: NA; V: TRBV7-2; D: TRBD1; CDR3: CASSADRGVNTIYF; DNA: TGTGCCAGCAGCGCGGACAGGGGAGTGAACACCATATATTTT